The count of the clone carrying this T cell receptor (beta chain) is one. TCRdb reprocessed the 5' RACE reads with MiXCR, giving one entry per CDR3 protein. The sample holds 450,000 or so distinct CDR3 sequences, 13% to 15% seen once. CDR3 length: 14 residues. Germline CDR1 is SNHLY and CDR2 is FYNNEI. Trimming pared 6 bases from V and 1 base from J, leaving 7 bases between. This record comes from a study of identical twins. Another study also made use of these data, one on yellow fever vaccine responses in identical twins. That study adds: Among the twins, the vaccine T cell response reportedly seemed partly convergent and partly personalized.

Sequenced: CD4+ T cells sorted from blood. The sequence came from a young woman in good health. The chain joins TRBV2 to TRBJ2-6, with unresolved D. This CDR3 reads CASRAESGANVLTF. The CDR3 nucleotides are TGTGCCAGCAGAGCAGAGTCTGGGGCCAACGTCCTGACTTTC.